Each of the 3 T cell receptor beta chains below was sequenced from the same sample in a study of blood T cell repertoires in COVID-19. Assay: immunoSEQ multiplex PCR; the TCRdb copy retains only in-frame clones and omits some. This sample carries about 110,000 clones, less than 85% of them seen once, and the ten largest clones take 3.8%. Input material: peripheral blood. These receptor sequences come from a woman over 75 with acute or convalescent COVID-19.

CDR3 coding DNA: TGTGCCTTAACGGGCGGGAACTCTGGAAACACCATATATTTT. Its protein is CALTGGNSGNTIYF. This rearrangement joins TRBV30 to TRBJ1-3; D remains unclear. This CDR3 is built from 14 residues. V lost 7 bases and J 0 bases, leaving 13 bases between the germline ends. CDR1 GTSNPN and CDR2 SVGIG come from the germline V gene (reference sequence).

This clone was picked up a small number of times. The rearrangement joins TRBV3-1 (or the pseudogene TRBV3-2) to TRBJ1-1, with 10 bases that match TRBD1. Germline V gene lookup returns CDR1 LGHDT and CDR2 YNNKEL (reference sequence). The V segment lost 2 bases and the J segment 3 bases; nucleotides outside the gene matches: 6. The length of the CDR3 is 16 residues. CDR3 DNA: TGTGCCAGCAGCCAATCCGGGACAGGGGTGTACACTGAAGCTTTCTTT. Its protein is CASSQSGTGVYTEAFF.

The chain links TRBV6-1 to TRBJ2-3; 11 bases are shared with TRBD2. V lost 3 bases and J lost 3; bases outside the gene matches: 11. CDR3 length: 18 residues. The germline gives CDR1 MNHNS, CDR2 SASEGT. The DNA for the CDR3 is TGTGCCAGCAGTGAGGGGTCTAGCGGGAGGCCTTCGACAGATACGCAGTATTTT. Translation gives CASSEGSSGRPSTDTQYF.